This T cell receptor beta chain was retrieved from a study of cytomegalovirus exposure and HLA in healthy donors. The V end lost 8 bases, the J end lost 10 bases, and 18 bases lay between the germline ends. The CDR3 extends over 13 amino acids. Germline V gene lookup returns CDR1 SNHLY and CDR2 FYNNEI. In its sample, this clone was seen a few times. PCR employed 60 Vbeta and 13 Jbeta primers. The data were produced by immunoSEQ multiplex PCR, yet TCRdb's version contains in-frame clones alone and is incomplete. The sample includes some 120,000 clones, 82% of them seen just once. Sequencing was carried out using PBMCs. The rearrangement uses TRBV2 and TRBJ2-1, with D possibly TRBD1 on 5 matching bases. The sequence derives from a man aged 25 to 40 in good health and CMV-seropositive. The CDR3 loop reads CASGRNPRTEQFF. The CDR3 DNA is TGTGCCAGCGGTCGGAACCCTAGGACAGAGCAGTTCTTC.